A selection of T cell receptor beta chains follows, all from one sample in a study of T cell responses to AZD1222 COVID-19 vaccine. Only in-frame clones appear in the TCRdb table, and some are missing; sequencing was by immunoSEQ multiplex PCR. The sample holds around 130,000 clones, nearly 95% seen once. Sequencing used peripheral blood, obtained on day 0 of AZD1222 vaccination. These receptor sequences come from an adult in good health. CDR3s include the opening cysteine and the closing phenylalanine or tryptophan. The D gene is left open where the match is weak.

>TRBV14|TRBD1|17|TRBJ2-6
CASSRQGFGSGANVLTF
TGTGCCAGCAGCCGACAGGGGTTTGGCTCTGGGGCCAACGTCCTGACTTTC
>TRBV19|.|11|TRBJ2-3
CASSLGLAQYF
TGTGCCAGTAGTCTGGGACTCGCGCAGTATTTT
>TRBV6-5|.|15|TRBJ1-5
CASSSTGSSNQPQHF
TGTGCCAGCAGTTCTACCGGGAGTAGCAATCAGCCCCAGCATTTT
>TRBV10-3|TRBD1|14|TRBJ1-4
CASGDRDRGEKLFF
TGTGCCTCTGGGGACCGGGACAGGGGGGAAAAACTGTTTTTT
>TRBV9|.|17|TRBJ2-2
CAEDTRGVIKVTGELFF
TGTGCCGAAGATACCAGGGGAGTGATTAAGGTCACCGGGGAGCTGTTTTTT
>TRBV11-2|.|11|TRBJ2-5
CASSPDETQYF
TGTGCCAGCAGCCCAGATGAGACCCAGTACTTC
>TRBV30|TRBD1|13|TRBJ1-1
CAWRTGRDTEAFF
TGTGCCTGGAGGACAGGGAGGGACACTGAAGCTTTCTTT
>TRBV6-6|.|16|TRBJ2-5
CASSYSIGPGQETQYF
TGTGCCAGCAGTTACTCGATAGGTCCAGGGCAAGAGACCCAGTACTTC
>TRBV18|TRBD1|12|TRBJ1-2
CASSPNRGGYTF
TGTGCCAGCTCACCGAACAGGGGCGGCTACACCTTC
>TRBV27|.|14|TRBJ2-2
CASSPQAGTGELFF
TGTGCCAGCAGTCCCCAAGCTGGCACCGGGGAGCTGTTTTTT